The T cell receptor (beta chain) described here comes from a study of blood T cell repertoires in COVID-19. Study-level information: Acute-phase and convalescent COVID-19 samples originated in the United States, Italy and Spain.

Only in-frame clones appear in the TCRdb table, and some are missing; sequencing was by immunoSEQ multiplex PCR. The profile shows approximately 100,000 clones, 80% to 90% of them singletons. This clone was seen a single time. Trimming took off 3 bases at V and 5 bases at J, with 16 bases between the two ends. The V gene's germline CDR1 is DFQATT and CDR2 SNEGSKA (reference sequence). CDR3 size: 14 residues. Sequences were obtained from PBMCs or T cells enriched from blood (not recorded which). The rearrangement links TRBV20-1 to TRBJ1-1; D may be TRBD1 (6 bases). The clonotype originates from a woman aged 45-65 years who had recovered from COVID-19. The CDR3 loop is CSASQDSLYTEAFF. The CDR3 nucleotides are TGCAGTGCTAGTCAGGACAGCCTATATACTGAAGCTTTCTTT.